This entry is about one T cell receptor (beta chain). Its antigen is unidentified. TCRdb re-derived calls from the 5' RACE reads in MiXCR, one entry per CDR3 protein. The table lists under 350,000 distinct CDR3 sequences, under 20% of them singletons. The source of the sample is a study of T-cell memory formation after mild COVID-19. Findings of the study overall: Mostly located in CM and EM were contracting CD4+ clones, with contracting CD8+ clones located in EMRA.

The CDR3 sequence is 12 residues long. Looked up from germline, CDR1 is SGHTA and CDR2 is FQGNSA. V dropped 7 bases and J dropped 8 bases, with 14 bases sitting between them. The chain uses TRBV7-2 and TRBJ1-2, with a weak D call TRBD1 (5 bases). The TCR sequence derives from a man younger than 35 who had mild COVID-19 (a few samples of this study predate the infection). Cell type and time point are not known. The sequenced material came from PBMCs or a T cell subset sorted from them (not recorded which). CDR3 protein: CASTRDGAGYTF. The DNA for the CDR3 is TGTGCCAGCACCAGGGACGGGGCGGGCTACACCTTC.